This is a list of T cell receptor beta chains from one sample in a study of shared clonotypes between healthy human individuals. Produced via immunoSEQ multiplex PCR; TCRdb's table is partial and in-frame only. This table has some 1,600,000 clones, around 98% appearing once. The sequenced material came from naive CD4+ T cells sorted from blood. Receptors originate from a man between 25 and 39 years old in good health. Both conserved end residues are part of each CDR3. A D gene is named only where the DNA matches it firmly. Clone size is not always given. Where it is, it says once, few, many or a class for expanded clones.

TRBJ2-2 - TRBD1 TRBV7-6 CASSLKGQGNTGELFF TGTGCCAGCAGCTTAAAGGGACAGGGGAACACCGGGGAGCTGTTTTTT
TRBJ2-7 - - TRBV28 CATARPRDTPPYEQYF TGTGCCACCGCCCGCCCTCGGGACACACCCCCCTACGAGCAGTACTTC
TRBJ1-4 - - TRBV5-6 CASSLYSNEKLFF TGTGCCAGCAGCTTGTATAGTAATGAAAAACTGTTTTTT
TRBJ1-4 - TRBD1 TRBV19 CASSMNRGQGEKLFF TGTGCCAGTAGTATGAATAGGGGGCAAGGAGAAAAACTGTTTTTT
TRBJ2-6 - - TRBV27 CASSFQPGISGANVLTF TGTGCCAGCAGTTTTCAACCAGGAATATCTGGGGCCAACGTCCTGACTTTC
TRBJ2-1 - - TRBV9 CASSVVLDSYNEQFF TGTGCCAGCAGCGTAGTGCTGGATTCCTACAATGAGCAGTTCTTC
TRBJ2-5 - TRBD1 TRBV10-3 CAIQAHGDRGSQETQYF TGTGCCATCCAAGCCCACGGAGACAGGGGTTCACAAGAGACCCAGTACTTC
TRBJ2-7 - - TRBV28 CASSFLQIVGQYF TGTGCCAGCAGTTTTCTACAGATCGTTGGGCAGTACTTC
TRBJ2-7 - - TRBV2 CASTWTESYEQYF TGTGCCAGCACGTGGACAGAGTCCTACGAGCAGTACTTC
TRBJ1-1 - - TRBV7-6 CASSPVGTEAFF TGTGCCAGCAGCCCCGTTGGTACTGAAGCTTTCTTT
TRBJ2-7 - - TRBV6-1 CASSESRTGASGYEQYF TGTGCCAGCAGTGAAAGCCGTACGGGGGCCTCCGGTTACGAGCAGTACTTC
TRBJ2-2 - - TRBV5-4 CASSLRLGNTGELFF TGTGCCAGCAGCTTGCGACTAGGGAACACCGGGGAGCTGTTTTTT
TRBJ2-2 - TRBD2 TRBV5-1 CASSLYGLAGVPGELFF TGCGCCAGCAGCTTGTACGGACTAGCGGGAGTCCCCGGGGAGCTGTTTTTT
TRBJ2-1 - - TRBV14 CASSHLSGSYNEQFF TGTGCCAGCAGCCACCTTAGCGGTTCCTACAATGAGCAGTTCTTC
TRBJ1-4 - - TRBV5-4 CASSDRQSTNEKLFF TGTGCCAGCAGCGACAGACAGTCTACTAATGAAAAACTGTTTTTT
TRBJ1-5 - TRBD1 TRBV2 CASGGQGYNQPQHF TGTGCCAGCGGGGGACAGGGGTACAATCAGCCCCAGCATTTT
TRBJ1-4 - TRBD1 TRBV7-9 CASSLLGRDRNEKLFF TGTGCCAGCAGCTTACTCGGAAGGGACAGAAATGAAAAACTGTTTTTT
TRBJ1-2 - TRBD1 TRBV11-2 CASSSIRDRGGYGYGYTF TGTGCCAGCAGCAGCATACGGGACAGGGGCGGCTATGGCTATGGCTACACCTTC
TRBJ1-2 - - TRBV4-3 CASSRGASAGVGYTF TGCGCCAGCAGCCGCGGGGCTAGTGCCGGTGTTGGCTACACCTTC
TRBJ1-5 - TRBD1 TRBV27 CASRPPGGLQAGSNQPQHF TGTGCCAGCAGACCTCCAGGGGGTCTTCAAGCGGGTAGCAATCAGCCCCAGCATTTT
TRBJ2-7 once - TRBV5-5 CASSPGRERVYEQYF TGTGCCAGCAGCCCTGGCCGGGAAAGGGTCTACGAGCAGTACTTC
TRBJ1-1 - - TRBV5-1 CASSPRKGYDTEAFF TGCGCCAGCAGCCCCAGGAAGGGATACGACACTGAAGCTTTCTTT
TRBJ2-5 - - TRBV28 CASSTLYPGGQLRETQYF TGTGCCAGCAGTACCCTCTACCCCGGGGGACAGCTACGAGAGACCCAGTACTTC
TRBJ2-1 - - TRBV30 CAWSVLAGTYNEQFF TGTGCCTGGAGTGTACTCGCGGGTACCTACAATGAGCAGTTCTTC
TRBJ1-1 - - TRBV7-7 CASSPAPGTTEAFF TGTGCTAGCAGCCCCGCCCCAGGTACTACTGAAGCTTTCTTT
TRBJ2-1 once - TRBV28 CASSLWQGVFNEQFF TGTGCCAGCAGTTTATGGCAGGGAGTTTTCAATGAGCAGTTCTTC
TRBJ2-5 - - TRBV5-6 CASSLALRGTYF TGTGCCAGCAGCTTGGCCCTCCGGGGAACGTACTTC
TRBJ2-7 - - TRBV5-4 CASSPHGPGPSAQYF TGTGCCAGCAGCCCTCATGGACCCGGCCCAAGCGCGCAGTACTTC